These T cell receptor beta chains were read from a single sample in a study of T cell repertoires in cytomegalovirus infection. TCRdb called the reads again in MiXCR, with one record for every CDR3 protein. This sample has 350,000 to 500,000 distinct CDR3 sequences; approximately 33% occur once, and the top ten carry around 15%. Material for sequencing was PBMCs. These TCRs come from a human donor in good health (CMV status not recorded). Some clones in this sample may be carry-over from other donors' samples. Each CDR3 is given with its conserved first and last residue. The order of the fields is CDR3 length, V gene, J gene, CDR3 protein.

length: 15
V: TRBV20-1
J: TRBJ1-2
CDR3: CSARSGDTWFYGYTF

length: 15
V: TRBV19
J: TRBJ2-2
CDR3: CASINWAESTGELFF

length: 18
V: TRBV11-2
J: TRBJ2-1
CDR3: CASSLTQHGTAGDNEQFF

length: 13
V: TRBV7-9
J: TRBJ2-4
CDR3: CASSSDRGNIQYF

length: 14
V: TRBV6-2/TRBV6-3
J: TRBJ1-6
CDR3: CASNRQGVSSPLHF

length: 20
V: TRBV18
J: TRBJ2-6
CDR3: CASSPVRLGTEFSGANVLTF

length: 17
V: TRBV6-1
J: TRBJ2-5
CDR3: CASRKVVGSRRQETQYF

length: 15
V: TRBV5-5
J: TRBJ2-1
CDR3: CASSLAGGASGEQFF

length: 12
V: TRBV6-6
J: TRBJ1-1
CDR3: CASSYHRDEAFF

length: 15
V: TRBV5-1
J: TRBJ2-1
CDR3: CASSPVGGAYNEQFF

length: 13
V: TRBV2
J: TRBJ2-1
CDR3: CASSAAVYNEQFF

length: 14
V: TRBV5-1
J: TRBJ1-1
CDR3: CASSLDIPGTEAFF

length: 15
V: TRBV24-1
J: TRBJ2-3
CDR3: CATSDSSAMQDTQYF

length: 17
V: TRBV12-3/TRBV12-4
J: TRBJ1-2
CDR3: CASSLFVRSTGKNGYTF

length: 15
V: TRBV12-3/TRBV12-4
J: TRBJ1-2
CDR3: CASSFGGEGNYGYTF

length: 17
V: TRBV12-5
J: TRBJ2-1
CDR3: CASGLVMTVQGDNEQFF

length: 15
V: TRBV6-5
J: TRBJ1-1
CDR3: CASSYSGTGGSEAFF

length: 14
V: TRBV7-2
J: TRBJ1-5
CDR3: CASSFEGRGQPQHF

length: 18
V: TRBV5-1
J: TRBJ1-1
CDR3: CASSSPTGVAARHTEAFF